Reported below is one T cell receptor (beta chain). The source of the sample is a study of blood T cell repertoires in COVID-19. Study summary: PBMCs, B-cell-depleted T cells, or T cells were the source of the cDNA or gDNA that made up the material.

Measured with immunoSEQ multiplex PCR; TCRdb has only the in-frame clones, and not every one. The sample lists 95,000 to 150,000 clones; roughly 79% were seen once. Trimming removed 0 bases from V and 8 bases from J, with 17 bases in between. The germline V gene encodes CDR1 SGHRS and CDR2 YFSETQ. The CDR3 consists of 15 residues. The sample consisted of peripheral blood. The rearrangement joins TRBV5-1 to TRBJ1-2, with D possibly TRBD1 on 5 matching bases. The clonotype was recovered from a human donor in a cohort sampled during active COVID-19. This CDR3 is CASSLDDSLPLGYTF. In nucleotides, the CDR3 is TGCGCCAGCAGCTTGGATGACAGTTTACCACTAGGCTACACCTTC.